This T cell receptor (beta chain) emerged from a study of T cells in Graves' hyperthyroidism and ophthalmopathy. Study as a whole: The initial diagnosis was the point when peripheral blood was collected, ahead of any treatment. General study results and limits: Blood shared most expanded thyroid clonotypes above 0.001. Stable hyperthyroidism and ophthalmopathy were separated using 13 V-J signatures.

It was RNA transcripts that yielded the amplified TCR beta CDR3 regions. Researchers ran a first-round RT-PCR on the TCR CDR3 using the HTBI primer set. TCRdb recomputed calls from the multiplex PCR reads with MiXCR, one row per CDR3 protein. Of under 400,000 distinct CDR3 sequences listed, about 15% are singletons. This clonotype has ten or more counts. Its target is not known. V was pared by 5 bases and J by 5 bases, with 7 bases of the junction left unmatched. The CDR3 covers 15 residues. In germline, CDR1 is SGHTA, CDR2 FQGNSA. The study enrolled patients aged 18 to 65 with newly diagnosed hyperthyroidism of under 2 months' duration.

This clonotype was obtained from a man aged 25 to 40 with Graves' hyperthyroidism. Input material: blood. The rearrangement links TRBV7-2 to TRBJ2-7, with TRBD2 matching over 12 bases. The CDR3 bases are TGTGCCAGCAGCCCCCGGACTAGCGGGACGGACGAGCAGTACTTC. Translation: CASSPRTSGTDEQYF.